This T cell receptor beta chain was recovered during a study of tumor-infiltrating lymphocytes in primary liver carcinoma. The overall study: Those sampled were patients whose primary liver carcinoma was treated by surgical resection.

This clonotype was seen once. Its antigen is unknown. This CDR3 is 12 amino acids long. Germline V gene sequence: CDR1 SGHRS, CDR2 YFSETQ. Trimming pared 3 bases from V and 4 bases from J, leaving 8 bases between. They got blood RNA out of unsorted whole blood and also pulled out germline DNA. The study, taken as a whole, reports: Overlap in tumor-adjacent and tumor-blood pairs fell below that of tumor region pairs.

The investigators made TCR beta cDNA from 400 to 500 ng total RNA, using a constant-region primer. The TCR beta library was amplified through three nested multiplex PCR rounds in a modified ARM-PCR procedure. With TRBV1-TRBV30 forward primers and a C-beta reverse primer, the first two PCR rounds were run for approximately 10 cycles each. TCRdb re-called the multiplex PCR reads with MiXCR, one entry per CDR3 protein. The sample has about 300,000 distinct CDR3 sequences; less than 75% are singletons. This sequence joins TRBV5-1 and TRBJ2-7; D uncertain. The material sequenced was peripheral blood. The TCR was taken from a man between 35 and 55 years old with primary liver carcinoma and hepatitis B virus infection. In DNA form, the CDR3 reads TGCGCCAGCAGCTCCACCAGATACGAGCAGTACTTC. Its translation: CASSSTRYEQYF.